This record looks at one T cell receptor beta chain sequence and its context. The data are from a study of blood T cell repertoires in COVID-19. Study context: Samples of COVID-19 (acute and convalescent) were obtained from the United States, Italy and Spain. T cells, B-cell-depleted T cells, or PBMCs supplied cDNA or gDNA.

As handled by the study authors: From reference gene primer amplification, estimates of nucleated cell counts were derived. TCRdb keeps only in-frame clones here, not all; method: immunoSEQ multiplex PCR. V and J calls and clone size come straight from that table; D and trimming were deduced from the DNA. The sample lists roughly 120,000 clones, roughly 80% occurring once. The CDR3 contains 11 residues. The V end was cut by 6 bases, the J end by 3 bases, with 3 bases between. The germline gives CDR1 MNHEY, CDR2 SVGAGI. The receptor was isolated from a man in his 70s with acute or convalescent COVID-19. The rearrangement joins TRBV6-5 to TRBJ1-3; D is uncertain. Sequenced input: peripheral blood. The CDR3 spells CASSFGNTIYF. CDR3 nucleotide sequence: TGTGCCAGCAGCTTTGGAAACACCATATATTTT.